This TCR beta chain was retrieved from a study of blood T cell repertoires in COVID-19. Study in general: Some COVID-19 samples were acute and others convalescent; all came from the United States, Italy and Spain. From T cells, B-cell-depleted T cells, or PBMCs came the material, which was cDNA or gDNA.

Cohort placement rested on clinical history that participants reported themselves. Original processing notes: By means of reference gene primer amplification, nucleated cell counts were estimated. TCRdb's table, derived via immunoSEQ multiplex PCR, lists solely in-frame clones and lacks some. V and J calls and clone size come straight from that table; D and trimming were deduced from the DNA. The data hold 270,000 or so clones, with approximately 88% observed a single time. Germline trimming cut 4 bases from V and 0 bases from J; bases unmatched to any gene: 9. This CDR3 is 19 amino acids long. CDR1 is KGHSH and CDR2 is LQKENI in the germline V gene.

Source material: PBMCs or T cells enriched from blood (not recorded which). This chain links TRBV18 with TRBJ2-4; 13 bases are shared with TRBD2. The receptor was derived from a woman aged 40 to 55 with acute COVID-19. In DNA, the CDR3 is TGTGCCAGCTCACTATGGACTAGCGGGAGTTCGGAAGCCAAAAACATTCAGTACTTC. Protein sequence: CASSLWTSGSSEAKNIQYF.